This TCR beta chain appears in the sequencing data of a study of molecular identifiers for immune sequencing clone quantification. Study-wide context: Replicates involved a five-way split of RNA from around 20,000 or 100,000 naive CD8 cells, with sequencing of four. Study-level results: Jurkat TCR RNA from one cell was spiked into approximately 930,000 naive cells, and it was reportedly detectable there.

The CDR3 sequence is 18 residues long. V lost 4 bases to trimming and J lost 4 bases; unmatched junction nucleotides: 17. Germline assignment: CDR1 SGHRS and CDR2 YFSETQ. Comment on this clonotype: Antigen unknown.

TCRdb reprocessed the PCR reads via MiXCR and lists one record per CDR3 protein. The table shows 460,000 or so distinct CDR3 sequences, with roughly a fifth occurring only once. Using 10%, 30% or 50% RNA, naive CD8 libraries were derived from about 20,000 to 1,000,000 sorted cells. In the sort, naive CD8 T cells were defined as CD8+CD4-CCR7+CD45RA+. The receptor comes from a human donor in good health. Some libraries in this study had Jurkat cell RNA spiked in. The J gene is TRBJ2-5, the V gene TRBV5-1, with 9 bases lining up with TRBD2. Sequenced material: naive CD8+ T cells from blood, with Jurkat cell RNA spiked in. Subset in this sample: FACS-sorted CD8+CD4-CCR7+CD45RA+ naive T cells. The CDR3 loop is CASSPDGMVAGGSETQYF. CDR3 DNA: TGCGCCAGCAGCCCGGATGGTATGGTGGCGGGAGGGTCAGAGACCCAGTACTTC.